A selection of T cell receptor beta chains follows, all from one sample in a study of cytomegalovirus exposure and HLA in healthy donors. Clones were read by immunoSEQ multiplex PCR, and TCRdb kept only the in-frame ones, dropping some. The top ten hold roughly 2.8% of the sample, which has fewer than 150,000 clones, over 70% seen once. Sample: PBMCs. The receptors were gathered from a male donor in good health and CMV-seronegative. CDR3s leave out the opening cysteine and the closing phenylalanine or tryptophan. The order of the fields is J gene, clone size, V gene, CDR3 protein. Rows give clone size only sometimes, using once, few, many, or a class for an expanded clone.

>TRBJ2-7|NA|TRBV10-1
ASTRGCSDEQY
>TRBJ1-1|NA|TRBV18
ASSPSAVTTTAF
>TRBJ1-6|NA|TRBV30
AWRPPGGQGNSPLH
>TRBJ1-2|NA|TRBV4-1
ASSPPEVSREQGYT
>TRBJ1-2|few|TRBV27
ASSLSGGRGYT
>TRBJ2-1|NA|TRBV7-9
ASSSGREPSYNEQF
>TRBJ1-5|NA|TRBV4-2
ASSQDTGGNQPQH
>TRBJ2-5|NA|TRBV19
ASSIWGSGRRYQETQY
>TRBJ1-1|NA|TRBV7-8
ASSLARAGILTEAF
>TRBJ1-4|NA|TRBV4-3
ASSLGQGNEKLF
>TRBJ2-1|NA|TRBV10-1
ARPGTDTSYNEQF
>TRBJ2-1|NA|TRBV4-1
ARSQEDRTSYNEQF
>TRBJ2-5|once|TRBV5-1
ASSSVTGGSGETQY
>TRBJ1-4|NA|TRBV5-6
ASSSPGQGDEKLF
>TRBJ2-5|NA|TRBV6-5
ASSYLRGLEETQY
>TRBJ1-3|NA|TRBV30
AWSQGVSGNTIY
>TRBJ2-5|NA|TRBV27
ASSRTSVETQY
>TRBJ2-7|NA|TRBV7-6
ASSLDGRAGASYEQY
>TRBJ2-7|NA|TRBV4-3
ASSQATGAGLGSYEQY
>TRBJ2-1|NA|TRBV29-1
SGLAGYNEQF
>TRBJ2-5|NA|TRBV19
ASSALAEGTGQETQY
>TRBJ1-2|few|TRBV27
ASSVSLDYGYT
>TRBJ2-1|NA|TRBV7-2
ASRWQAHNEQF
>TRBJ2-2|NA|TRBV7-3
ASSLGTFTGELF
>TRBJ1-1|NA|TRBV5-6
ASSFQDSEAF
>TRBJ2-7|NA|TRBV27
ASSLFGTGYNEQY
>TRBJ1-2|NA|TRBV30
AWSMSGYGYT
>TRBJ1-2|NA|TRBV19
ASRRRDYGYT
>TRBJ2-5|NA|TRBV10-3
AISETGRETQY
>TRBJ1-4|NA|TRBV5-1
ASSLQGGDYEKLF
>TRBJ2-1|NA|TRBV6-1
ASSLAGSSYNEQF
>TRBJ2-3|NA|TRBV25-1
ASSEGTHTDTQY